These 2 T cell receptor beta chains share one sample of origin, sequenced in a study of vaccination effects on CD4 cells after COVID-19. Repertoires were generated with immunoSEQ multiplex PCR, while TCRdb's copy carries only in-frame clones and drops some. The table lists approximately 14,000 clones, more than 65% of them singletons. With the ViraFEST assay, the study expanded antigen-specific CD4+ T cells using viral peptide pools, then sequenced them. Having been cultured for about ten days, the cells underwent CD4+ T cell isolation. Each participant was administered two doses of either the BNT162b2 or the mRNA-1273 vaccine. These receptors have no identified antigens. The input for sequencing was CD4+ T cells from PBMCs cultured with HCoV-NL63 spike peptides, taken after COVID-19 vaccination. The receptors stem from a human donor who received a COVID-19 vaccine.

The chain is built from TRBV5-6 and TRBJ1-2; 8 bases align to TRBD1. There are 15 residues in the CDR3. From germline, CDR1 is SGHDT and CDR2 YYEEEE. V gave up 1 base and J gave up 8 bases; unmatched junction bases: 10. Here the CDR3 reads CASSLLGQGSGGYTF. The DNA of the CDR3 is TGTGCCAGCAGCTTGCTAGGACAGGGTAGTGGCGGCTACACCTTC.

The chain uses TRBV6-5 and TRBJ1-4; D gene ambiguous. This CDR3 region has 15 residues. Trimming removed 6 bases from V and 6 bases from J, with 17 bases in between. Germline V gene lookup returns CDR1 MNHEY and CDR2 SVGAGI. The CDR3 DNA reads TGTGCCAGCAGACTAACCGGGATCGGGGATGAAAAACTGTTTTTT. Translation gives CASRLTGIGDEKLFF.